The 18 T cell receptor beta chains reported below all come from one sample, sequenced in a study of prognosis after radiotherapy for stage I lung cancer. It was by two-round multiplex PCR that TCR beta CDR3 was amplified from genomic DNA. Primers (each specific to one TRBV or TRBJ gene) were used in first-round PCR. TCRdb itself ran the multiplex PCR reads through MiXCR, one entry per CDR3 protein. The sample lists approximately 41,000 distinct CDR3 sequences; around a quarter were seen once. The sample here was PBMCs, taken before or after stereotactic body radiation therapy (not recorded which). The receptors shown here come from a donor at least 50 years old with non-small cell lung cancer.

This clonotype has at least ten counts. V is TRBV30 and J is TRBJ2-3; 7 positions match TRBD1. This CDR3 has 13 residues. Germline trimming cut 2 bases from V and 4 bases from J; bases unmatched to any gene: 3. CDR1 and CDR2 from the germline V gene are GTSNPN and SVGIG (reference sequence). CDR3 coding DNA: TGTGCCTGGAGTCCCGGGACAGCAGATACGCAGTATTTT. This encodes CAWSPGTADTQYF.

This clonotype was seen repeatedly, ten times or more. The chain has TRBV24-1 and TRBJ2-3; 8 bases are shared with TRBD2. This CDR3 has 15 residues. Trimming removed 10 bases from V and 6 bases from J; junction bases left unmatched: 14. The germline CDR1 and CDR2 sequences are KGHDR and SFDVKD. The CDR3 protein is CATSGGVKSADTQYF. CDR3 coding DNA: TGTGCCACTTCGGGAGGGGTAAAGAGTGCGGATACGCAGTATTTT.

The sample holds one count of this clonotype. With a much larger clone just one base away, this may be a read error. The chain recombines TRBV5-1 with TRBJ2-5; the D is unclear. The CDR3 covers 14 residues. CDR1 and CDR2 (germline): SGHRS, YFSETQ. The CDR3 DNA sequence: TGCGACAGCAGCTCCCTTGGGCAGAAAGAGACCCAGTACTTC. Its protein is CDSSSLGQKETQYF.

This clonotype was counted at least ten times. The chain links TRBV7-9 to TRBJ1-2; 9 bases agree with TRBD1. The CDR3 loop spans 15 amino acids. J was trimmed by 5 bases and V by 5 bases; bases with no gene match: 9. Germline values: CDR1 SEHNR, CDR2 FQNEAQ (reference sequence). CDR3 amino acids: CASSPRDRATYGYTF. The CDR3 nucleotides are TGTGCCAGCAGCCCCCGGGACAGGGCGACGTATGGCTACACCTTC.

Concerning this clonotype itself: A read error likely explains this, since a far larger clone differs by one base. V gene TRBV9 combines with J gene TRBJ2-1; TRBD1 aligns across 10 bases. The germline V gene has CDR1 SGDLS and CDR2 YYNGEE. Germline trimming cut 3 bases from V and 10 bases from J; bases unmatched to any gene: 7. This CDR3 has 14 residues. CDR3 DNA: TGTGCCAGCAGCGCCTGGGACAGGGGCTACGAGCAGTTCTTC. Encoded protein: CASSAWDRGYEQFF.

The V and J genes are TRBV28 and TRBJ2-7, with D tentatively TRBD1 or TRBD2 (5 bases each). V lost 3 bases to trimming and J lost 7 bases, with 22 bases between them. The V gene's germline CDR1 is MDHEN and CDR2 SYDVKM. The CDR3 has 16 amino acids. In DNA form, the CDR3 reads TGTGCCAGCAGTTTTATCCCCGGGGCCCCAGTAGGGGAGCAGTACTTC. Translation: CASSFIPGAPVGEQYF.

This clonotype appeared many times. The V and J genes are TRBV28 and TRBJ2-1, with TRBD1 as a possible D gene (6 bases). Germline CDR1 MDHEN, CDR2 SYDVKM. The CDR3 extends over 18 amino acids. V gave up 7 bases and J gave up 12 bases, with 34 bases separating them. CDR3 residues: CASTKLLNRETNRFVQFF. The DNA for the CDR3 is TGTGCCAGCACCAAACTATTAAACAGGGAAACAAATAGATTTGTGCAGTTCTTC.

Remarks on this clonotype: Since a far larger clone is one base different, this is likely a read error. The V and J genes are TRBV7-3 and TRBJ2-7; TRBD1 agrees at 8 bases. This CDR3 contains 18 residues. From germline, CDR1 is SGHTA and CDR2 FQGTGA. The CDR3 loop is CASSLEGRQGARSNEQYF. Here the CDR3 DNA reads TGTGCTAGCAGCTTAGAGGGACGCCAGGGGGCGCGGTCCAACGAGCAGTACTTC.

The chain joins TRBV18 to TRBJ2-6, with no clear D. The V gene's germline CDR1 is KGHSH and CDR2 LQKENI. V lost 3 bases and J lost 0, with 6 bases in between. The CDR3 extends over 15 amino acids. The CDR3: CASSPTLSGANVLTF. In DNA, the CDR3 is TGTGCCAGCTCACCGACCCTCTCTGGGGCCAACGTCCTGACTTTC.

This clonotype was detected many times. The V and J genes are TRBV2 and TRBJ2-1, with 8 bases aligning to TRBD2. After removal of 8 bases from V and 9 bases from J, the junction contained 9 bases not matched to a gene. Germline V gene sequence: CDR1 SNHLY, CDR2 FYNNEI. This CDR3 comprises 13 residues. The CDR3 bases are TGTGCCAGCGCTCAGGGACTAGGTCTTGAGCAGTTCTTC. It encodes CASAQGLGLEQFF.

This clonotype was recorded at least ten times. The CDR3 DNA reads as TGTGCCAGCAGCTCACCGGGACAGGGGGCCGGAGAGACCCAGTACTTC. Its translation: CASSSPGQGAGETQYF. The chain is built from TRBV7-9 and TRBJ2-5; 12 nucleotides line up with TRBD1. CDR1 SEHNR and CDR2 FQNEAQ come from the germline V gene (reference sequence). V trimming: 4 bases; J trimming: 4 bases; junction bases outside the gene matches: 7. The CDR3 runs 16 residues.

This clonotype was found many times. V usage is TRBV3-1 and J usage is TRBJ2-3; D call uncertain. The CDR3 loop spans 12 amino acids. Germline assignment: CDR1 LGHDT and CDR2 YNNKEL (reference sequence). The V and J ends lost 1 base and 5 bases respectively, with 4 bases between them. CDR3 protein: CASSQVRDTQYF. The CDR3 DNA follows: TGTGCCAGCAGCCAAGTGAGAGATACGCAGTATTTT.

As for this clonotype: A far bigger clonotype differs at one base, so this is likely a read error. The chain uses TRBV20-1 and TRBJ2-7; 11 bases are a match to TRBD2. The CDR3 sequence is 15 residues long. In germline, CDR1 is DFQATT, CDR2 SNEGSKA (reference sequence). The V gene end was trimmed by 1 base and the J gene end by 7 bases; junction bases not matched to a gene: 9. The CDR3 region has the DNA TGCAGTGCTAGAGTAGCGGGAGGGCCGCGGGGTGAGCAGTACTTC. Its protein product is CSARVAGGPRGEQYF.

This clonotype was seen many times. V is TRBV18 and J is TRBJ1-1, with a weak D call TRBD1 (5 bases). CDR1 is KGHSH and CDR2 is LQKENI in the germline V gene. The CDR3 loop spans 14 amino acids. The V end lost 3 bases, the J end lost 4 bases, and 12 bases lay between the germline ends. The CDR3 sequence is CASSPSRDPTEAFF. The DNA for the CDR3 is TGTGCCAGCTCACCTTCTCGGGACCCCACTGAAGCTTTCTTT.

About this clonotype: This may be a read error: a much more frequent sequence differs by one nucleotide. The CDR3: CASSYSAGHYGYTF. The CDR3 DNA reads TGTGCCAGCAGTTACTCGGCAGGACACTATGGCTACACCTTC. The V gene is TRBV6-2 or TRBV6-3, the J gene TRBJ1-2; D ambiguous. The germline gives CDR1 MNHEY, CDR2 SVGEGT. The CDR3 length is 14 residues. The V end lost 0 bases, the J end lost 3 bases, and 8 bases lay between the germline ends.

Note on this clonotype: A far larger clone lies a single base away; this is likely a read error. The V call is TRBV6-2 or TRBV6-3, the J call TRBJ2-7; TRBD1 or TRBD2 may be the D gene (5 bases each). Germline lookup yields CDR1 MNHEY and CDR2 SVGEGT. There are 15 residues in the CDR3. V was clipped by 6 bases and J by 5 bases, with 20 bases between them. In nucleotides, the CDR3 is TGTGCCAGCAGCCGGGGCCCTGTTAACATGGACGAGCAGTACTTC. It translates to CASSRGPVNMDEQYF.

This clonotype was observed many times. The CDR3 reads CASSPGQGDLDIQYF. The DNA for the CDR3 is TGCGCCAGCAGCCCGGGACAGGGGGATTTGGACATTCAGTACTTC. This chain joins TRBV5-1 and TRBJ2-4, with 11 bases aligning to TRBD1. The J segment lost 8 bases and the V segment lost 4 bases, leaving 8 bases of the junction unmatched. This CDR3 region has 15 residues. CDR1 SGHRS and CDR2 YFSETQ come from the germline V gene.

At least ten counts were recorded for this clonotype. The genes are TRBV9 and TRBJ2-3, with 7 bases fitting TRBD2. Germline CDR1 is SGDLS and CDR2 is YYNGEE. J lost 1 base, V lost 0 bases, and 2 bases had no gene match. The CDR3 contains 15 residues. Here the CDR3 DNA reads TGTGCCAGCAGCGTAGCAGGACTAGGCACAGATACGCAGTATTTT. Translation: CASSVAGLGTDTQYF.